This T cell receptor (beta chain) comes out of a study of shared clonotypes between healthy human individuals. The naive CD8 population came from CD45RO-negative cells selected for CCR7, without terminally differentiated effector memory CD45RA+ cells. The V end was cut by 5 bases, the J end by 2 bases, with 19 bases between. The CDR3 spans 16 residues. Germline loops: CDR1 KGHSH, CDR2 LQKENI. Only in-frame clones appear in the TCRdb table, and some are missing; sequencing was by immunoSEQ multiplex PCR. The sample yields about 2 million clones, approximately 94% seen once. This chain uses TRBV18 with TRBJ2-7; D ambiguous. The specimen was naive CD8+ T cells sorted from blood. This receptor was obtained from a man aged 18 to 30 in good health. The CDR3 reads CASSSSGSTVAYEQYF. The DNA of the CDR3 is TGTGCCAGCTCATCCTCCGGGTCTACCGTGGCCTACGAGCAGTACTTC.